The text below deals with one T cell receptor (beta chain). This clone has more than one count but fewer than ten. There is no known antigen for this receptor. Per-nucleotide qualities are absent, and no much larger clonotype sits a single base away. This sample is drawn from a study of cytomegalovirus exposure and HLA in healthy donors (dated by TCRdb to about 2017). In terms of the full investigation: An earlier analysis of roughly 610 of the donors reported approximately 260 Gb of sequence data and around 120 million unique TCR beta sequences obtained from about 200 million T cells. An early release covering around 630 HLA-typed donors comprised 250 to 350 gigabases of sequencing data and roughly 86 million unique TCR sequences. The genetic ancestry cluster associated with self-reported Caucasian donors included about 84% of the roughly 400 genotyped donors. The study aimed to test whether cataloging public T cell receptors could reveal signatures of past pathogen exposure. The T cell repertoires of several hundred subjects were profiled by immunosequencing and related to cytomegalovirus serostatus. Besides the first cohort of roughly 660 subjects, a separate validation cohort made up of about 120 different subjects was used. The study combined high-throughput TCR immunosequencing, statistical association of individual TCRs with disease status, and machine learning to predict cytomegalovirus infection status. To study patterns of TCR occurrence, a later analysis re-analyzed previously published TCR beta repertoires from several hundred donors and added high-resolution HLA genotyping. The later analysis used no new phenotypic data to find candidate immune exposures, relying instead on TCR beta sequences and their occurrence across donors. An earlier analysis of around 640 of the donors used high-throughput TCR beta sequencing to judge whether each TCR beta V gene segment behaved as functional or pseudogenic. Alongside the repertoire data, information on donor age, sex, ethnicity and CMV serostatus was compiled. In a later genetic analysis, genome-wide SNP genotypes for about 60% of the 666 donors were used, and that subset was treated as a discovery cohort. All discovery cohort repertoires had been generated using a single sequencing platform. HLA typing included class I and class II loci at four-digit resolution. Typing coverage varied by locus: roughly 620-640 donors for A, B, C, DRB1 and DQB1; roughly 560 for DQA1; approximately 610 for DPA1; about 450 for DPB1. Four to six DR-DQ haplotypes were handled as single units for association and clustering because linkage in the cohort was strong. Among some 400 genotyped donors of the cohort, an average of roughly 230,000 unique TCR beta nucleotide sequences was sequenced per donor, of which about 18% were non-productive. Results the study describes overall, beyond this receptor: Immune exposure information for the cohort was limited to CMV serostatus. A later genetic analysis associated a missense DCLRE1C variant with V-gene and J-gene trimming of TCR beta chains, and an independent cohort replicated the association. In the study, 164 TCR beta chains were listed as associated with cytomegalovirus. At a false discovery rate of 0.05, a later analysis linked roughly 17,000 TCR beta sequences to specific HLA alleles. In a later genetic analysis, fewer N-insertions in productive TCRs were reported among donors in an Asian-associated ancestry cluster than the approximately 670-donor mean. Three of the identified cytomegalovirus-associated TCR beta chains were confirmed in vitro to be specific for cytomegalovirus antigens. Several of the top co-occurrence clusters appeared to be linked to parvovirus B19, influenza, CMV and Epstein-Barr virus, according to a later analysis. An earlier analysis of several hundred of the donors showed that most TCR beta V segments appeared in productive rearrangements either about 90% or about 30% of the time, which broadly matched IMGT annotations. When HLA alleles, especially DR and DQ, strongly co-occurred, TCR associations were difficult to assign to individual alleles. According to a later analysis, most CMV-associated TCR beta chains appeared to be HLA-restricted, and the HLA associations seemed to be driven largely by CMV exposure. A group of highly shared sequence variants was considered likely to be a technical artifact of the sequencing pipeline. The 87-base-pair reads could not distinguish some IMGT-functional V segments, including TRBV6-2 and TRBV6-3, so those segments were excluded. Only TCR beta chains were sequenced in this cohort, and the absence of alpha or paired-chain data limited detectable features. A further reported finding was that TCR beta sequences accurately predicted the HLA-A and HLA-B alleles for most subjects in the first cohort. According to a later analysis, TCR association rates differed among HLA loci, with DRB1 alleles showing the most associated TCRs and HLA-C alleles showing the fewest. Because counts were too low, approximately 15 rarely observed V segments, including chromosome 9 orphons, were excluded from the earlier analysis of around 590 of the donors. The classifier was reported to diagnose cytomegalovirus status with high specificity and sensitivity in both the original and validation cohorts. Linkage disequilibrium might explain the correlated functional status among segregating V segments, but an unknown experimental factor could not be ruled out. Because HLA typing was missing for some donors at each locus, association tests included only the typed subset. According to the authors, the approach could potentially be generalized to other disease states and immunological phenotypes. While some public TCRs were present in many individuals, most TCR sequences turned up only very rarely across donors. Roughly uniform sequencing depth across donors was assumed in presence/absence analyses, although this assumption may not hold. Compared with equally common non-associated chains, HLA-associated TCR beta chains in a later analysis were more clonally expanded and had lower generation probabilities.

Library preparation used the immunoSEQ multiplex PCR assay. For the multiplex PCR, a mixture combining 60 forward primers for TCR Vbeta segments and 13 reverse primers for TCR Jbeta segments was used. The CDR3 region of rearranged TCR beta genes was amplified from genomic DNA with a multiplex PCR assay. The Illumina HiSeq System was used to sequence the amplified TCR beta libraries as 87-base-pair reads. Turning to the authors' computational methods: Across the 500 to 850 repertoires, a later analysis counted roughly 84 million unique TCR beta chains, around 10 million of which were shared by at least two donors. Raw reads were error-corrected and collapsed into unique sequences with a nearest-neighbor algorithm that merged closely related sequences to remove PCR and sequencing errors. V, D and J gene segments were assigned by aligning CDR3 sequences to IMGT reference sequences. For a sequence to be retained, a match of at least six nucleotides to both a V gene segment and a J gene segment was required. Rearrangements were called productive when the CDR3 lacked stop codons and stayed in frame with V and J; all others were non-productive. Following IMGT convention, CDR3 was defined as the stretch from the second conserved V-encoded cysteine to the conserved J-encoded phenylalanine. The earlier analysis of 500 to 650 of the donors excluded any sequence lacking an unambiguous match to a single V gene segment. In an earlier analysis of 587 of the donors, a V segment was called functional when productive rearrangements were above 56.7%, and segregating when the standard deviation between donors exceeded 5%. A statistical classification framework was built to diagnose cytomegalovirus status from the catalog of TCR beta chain sequences. In a later analysis, TCR nucleotide sequences were compared against IMGT/GENE-DB human TR gene sequences so that V and J genes could be assigned. Using the TCRdist pipeline, a later analysis assigned CDR3 sequences along with most-parsimonious VDJ recombination scenarios. A later analysis defined each TCR beta chain by its CDR3 amino acid sequence plus V-gene family, and excluded reads lacking a unique V-gene family. As a way to deal with suspected cross-contamination and a sequencing artifact, a later analysis dropped approximately 590 nucleotide sequences that were highly shared and had low generation probability. For each public chain, a later analysis derived a clonal expansion index from normalized ranks of inferred template counts within each repertoire. Generation probabilities in a later analysis came from a VDJ recombination model fitted to out-of-frame rearrangements, and those results were checked against IGoR. Hypergeometric tests were used in a later analysis to score TCR-TCR, TCR-HLA and TCR-CMV co-occurrence, with a repertoire-size bias correction applied to the TCR pairs. False discovery rates were estimated in a later analysis by permuting HLA or CMV assignments 20 times. In a later analysis, co-occurring TCRs were grouped using DBSCAN, with TCRdist sequence similarity added in when clustering inside HLA-allele-positive subsets. Co-occurrence clustering excluded repertoires with fewer than 30,000 or more than 120,000 public chains, plus five with anomalous nucleotide sharing. Here the immuneACCESS table is served through TCRdb, limited to in-frame sequences with V and J called. Missing clones are a known gap in these copies; in checked studies unresolved V genes cover under half, and the rest lacks a known reason. From that table come the V and J calls and clone size; the DNA was used to work out D and trimming. Counted in this sample were 76,000 or so clones; around 79% of them appeared once. The ten largest make up 2.5% of the sample.

The cohort comprised 550 to 700 healthy bone marrow donors. At the time of sampling, all cohort members were nominally healthy, though unrecorded immune exposures were likely present. The donor tested CMV seronegative and was one of the 352 seronegative cohort members. A peripheral blood sample was collected from each donor, and TCR beta sequencing was performed on peripheral blood mononuclear cells. Genomic DNA was extracted from the blood cell samples with the Qiagen DNeasy Blood Extraction Kit. V loses 1 base, J loses 4 bases, and the germline ends lie 7 bases apart. Measured from the cysteine to the phenylalanine, the CDR3 is 14 residues long. Of the read, only the CDR3 DNA is kept; its 42 bases are in frame from base 1. CDR1 and CDR2 (MDHEN, SYDVKM) derive from the germline V gene.

Recombination joined TRBV28 with TRBJ1-4; the D gene cannot be named for sure. Material for sequencing was PBMCs. The sequence was collected from a man aged 25 to 45 in good health and CMV-seronegative. The CDR3 amino acid sequence is: CASSLSGYNEKLFF. The bases are TGTGCCAGCAGTTTATCAGGTTATAATGAAAAACTGTTTTTT.